The source of this T cell receptor beta chain is a study of T cell responses to AZD1222 COVID-19 vaccine. Germline CDR1 is SNHLY and CDR2 is FYNNEI. Trimming took 6 bases from V and 3 from J, leaving 12 bases between them. The length of the CDR3 is 14 residues. Measured with immunoSEQ multiplex PCR; TCRdb has only the in-frame clones, and not every one. This sample yields 130,000 or so clones, of which 75% to 95% are seen a single time; 1.5% to 2% belongs to the top ten. The chain uses TRBV2 and TRBJ1-5; D may be TRBD1 (5 bases). The material sequenced was peripheral blood, taken 28 days after the second AZD1222 dose. The sequence was obtained from an adult who received the AZD1222 COVID-19 vaccine. This chain's CDR3 is CASRDRQPNQPQHF. For the CDR3, the DNA is TGTGCCAGCAGGGATCGACAGCCCAATCAGCCCCAGCATTTT.